Given below is one T cell receptor beta chain in context. This specimen comes from a study of blood T cell repertoires in COVID-19. Between the trimmed V and J ends, which lost 0 bases and 4 bases, there was a span of 7 bases. This CDR3 comprises 14 residues. CDR1 is SGHTA, CDR2 FQGTGA, per germline. Libraries were prepared by immunoSEQ multiplex PCR; TCRdb keeps only in-frame clonotypes and omits some of them. The sample holds roughly 380,000 clones; around nine tenths are singletons and the top ten take just over 1%. Source material: PBMCs or T cells enriched from blood (not recorded which). The receptor's source is a woman aged 25-40 years who had been exposed to COVID-19. The chain joins TRBV7-3 to TRBJ2-1; D unclear. The CDR3, as DNA: TGTGCCAGCAGCTTAACCACAAATTACAATGAGCAGTTCTTC. This codes for CASSLTTNYNEQFF.